These 3 T cell receptor beta chains came from one sample sequenced in a study of immune evolution from preneoplasia to lung adenocarcinoma. TCRdb keeps only in-frame clones here, not all; method: immunoSEQ multiplex PCR. The sample carries 4,900 or so clones, about 90% recorded once. The sequenced sample consisted of FFPE atypical adenomatous hyperplasia tissue from the lung. The subset here: atypical adenomatous hyperplasia (AAH), lung preneoplasia. These receptors all stem from a person aged 70 to 80 with lung adenocarcinoma.

The V gene is TRBV6-4, the J gene TRBJ2-5; D unclear. Trimming pared 7 bases from V and 1 base from J, leaving 1 base between. Germline assignment: CDR1 MRHNA and CDR2 SNTAGT. The CDR3 runs to 10 residues. CDR3 in amino acids: CASTQETQYF. CDR3 nucleotides: TGTGCCAGCACCCAAGAGACCCAGTACTTC.

This chain uses TRBV18 with TRBJ2-5, with D unclear. The ends were cut back, 1 base at V and 5 bases at J, with 8 bases in the middle. CDR3 length equals 13 residues. Germline CDR1 is KGHSH and CDR2 is LQKENI. This CDR3 reads CASSPLVSETQYF. The CDR3 DNA follows: TGTGCCAGCTCACCACTAGTTAGTGAGACCCAGTACTTC.

The chain employs TRBV10-3 and TRBJ2-1; 12 bases fit TRBD2. Germline lookup yields CDR1 ENHRY and CDR2 SYGVKD. Trimming took 5 bases from V and 9 from J; bases not matched to a gene: 5. This CDR3 region has 14 residues. The CDR3 sequence: CAISTTSGSTEQFF. The CDR3 DNA is TGTGCCATCAGTACGACTAGCGGGAGTACTGAGCAGTTCTTC.